The rows below give T cell receptor beta chains drawn from one sample of a study of cytomegalovirus exposure and HLA in healthy donors. The data were produced by immunoSEQ multiplex PCR, yet TCRdb's version contains in-frame clones alone and is incomplete. The sample holds about 180,000 clones, almost 80% seen once. The sample comprised PBMCs. The source of these receptors is a man aged 25-40 years in good health and CMV-seronegative. CDR3s include the opening cysteine and the closing phenylalanine or tryptophan. Fields, in order: CDR3 length, D gene, J gene, clone size, V gene, CDR3 protein, CDR3 DNA. The D gene is left open where the match is weak. The size field is filled for only some rows; it gives once, few, many or a size class.

length: 14; D: NA; J: TRBJ2-5; size: NA; V: TRBV18; CDR3: CASSPSSPPETQYF; DNA: TGTGCCAGCTCACCGTCTAGTCCCCCAGAGACCCAGTACTTC
length: 14; D: TRBD1; J: TRBJ1-5; size: NA; V: TRBV4-1; CDR3: CASSRQGSNQPQHF; DNA: TGCGCCAGCAGTCGACAGGGGAGCAATCAGCCCCAGCATTTT
length: 15; D: NA; J: TRBJ1-5; size: NA; V: TRBV6-6; CDR3: CASSYSGGVGQPQHF; DNA: TGTGCCAGCAGTTACTCGGGGGGGGTCGGGCAGCCCCAGCATTTT
length: 13; D: NA; J: TRBJ2-7; size: NA; V: TRBV11-2; CDR3: CASSLSRGYEQYF; DNA: TGTGCCAGCAGCTTAAGTAGGGGCTACGAGCAGTACTTC
length: 13; D: NA; J: TRBJ2-3; size: once; V: TRBV28; CDR3: CASSSGLPDTQYF; DNA: TGTGCCAGCAGTTCCGGACTACCAGATACGCAGTATTTT
length: 11; D: NA; J: TRBJ1-1; size: NA; V: TRBV19; CDR3: CASSGAAEAFF; DNA: TGTGCCAGTAGTGGGGCAGCTGAAGCTTTCTTT
length: 18; D: TRBD1; J: TRBJ1-5; size: NA; V: TRBV5-1; CDR3: CASSSCETGGACNQPQHF; DNA: TGCGCCAGCAGCTCCTGTGAGACAGGGGGCGCGTGCAATCAGCCCCAGCATTTT
length: 17; D: TRBD1; J: TRBJ2-6; size: NA; V: TRBV2; CDR3: CASQRQGLYSGANVLTF; DNA: TGTGCCAGCCAAAGACAGGGGTTATACTCTGGGGCCAACGTCCTGACTTTC
length: 15; D: TRBD2; J: TRBJ2-3; size: NA; V: TRBV15; CDR3: CATSRDMIAGGLRYF; DNA: TGTGCCACCAGCAGAGATATGATAGCGGGGGGGCTTCGGTATTTT
length: 16; D: TRBD2; J: TRBJ2-1; size: NA; V: TRBV5-4; CDR3: CASSPPERELGNEQFF; DNA: TGTGCCAGCAGCCCCCCGGAGCGGGAGTTAGGCAATGAGCAGTTCTTC
length: 15; D: TRBD1; J: TRBJ1-6; size: NA; V: TRBV10-3; CDR3: CAIKDRSSYNSPLHF; DNA: TGTGCCATCAAGGACAGGAGCTCCTATAATTCACCCCTCCACTTT
length: 14; D: NA; J: TRBJ1-5; size: NA; V: TRBV19; CDR3: CASRTGFSNQPQHF; DNA: TGTGCCAGTAGAACAGGGTTTAGCAATCAGCCCCAGCATTTT
length: 15; D: TRBD2; J: TRBJ2-3; size: NA; V: TRBV4-3; CDR3: CASSQGTSGLDTQYF; DNA: TGCGCCAGCAGCCAAGGAACTAGCGGGTTAGATACGCAGTATTTT
length: 13; D: TRBD1; J: TRBJ1-2; size: NA; V: TRBV5-4; CDR3: CASSLDRGPGYTF; DNA: TGTGCCAGCAGCTTGGACAGGGGTCCTGGCTACACCTTC
length: 14; D: TRBD1; J: TRBJ2-1; size: NA; V: TRBV19; CDR3: CASSKGQPDNEQFF; DNA: TGTGCCAGTAGTAAGGGACAGCCTGACAATGAGCAGTTCTTC
length: 14; D: NA; J: TRBJ2-7; size: NA; V: TRBV7-2; CDR3: CASSLEGVSHEQYF; DNA: TGTGCCAGCAGCTTAGAAGGAGTCAGCCACGAGCAGTACTTC
length: 13; D: NA; J: TRBJ2-7; size: NA; V: TRBV6-1; CDR3: CASIQDYPYEQYF; DNA: TGTGCCAGCATACAGGACTACCCCTACGAGCAGTACTTC
length: 12; D: NA; J: TRBJ1-5; size: few; V: TRBV25-1; CDR3: CASSSQGQPQHF; DNA: TGTGCCAGCAGTTCCCAGGGACAGCCCCAGCATTTT
length: 12; D: TRBD1; J: TRBJ2-1; size: few; V: TRBV7-9; CDR3: CASSLETGGQFF; DNA: TGTGCCAGCAGCTTGGAGACAGGGGGTCAGTTCTTC